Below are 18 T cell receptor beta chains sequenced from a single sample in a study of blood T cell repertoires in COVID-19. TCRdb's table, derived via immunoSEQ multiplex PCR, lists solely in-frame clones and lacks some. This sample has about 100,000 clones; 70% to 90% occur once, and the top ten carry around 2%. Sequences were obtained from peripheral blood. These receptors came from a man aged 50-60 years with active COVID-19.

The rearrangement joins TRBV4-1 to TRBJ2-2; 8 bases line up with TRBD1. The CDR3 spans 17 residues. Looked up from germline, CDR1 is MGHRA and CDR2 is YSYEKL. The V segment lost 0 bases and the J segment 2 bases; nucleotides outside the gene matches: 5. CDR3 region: CASSQDPGGPNTGELFF. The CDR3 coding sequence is TGCGCCAGCAGCCAAGATCCAGGGGGCCCTAACACCGGGGAGCTGTTTTTT.

This chain's CDR3 is CASLGREGNTEAFF. The CDR3 DNA reads as TGTGCCAGCTTAGGTCGGGAAGGGAACACTGAAGCTTTCTTT. V and J are TRBV28 and TRBJ1-1; no definite D call. Germline values: CDR1 MDHEN, CDR2 SYDVKM. Trimming removed 8 bases at V and 1 base at J, with 14 bases between. The CDR3 is made up of 14 amino acids.

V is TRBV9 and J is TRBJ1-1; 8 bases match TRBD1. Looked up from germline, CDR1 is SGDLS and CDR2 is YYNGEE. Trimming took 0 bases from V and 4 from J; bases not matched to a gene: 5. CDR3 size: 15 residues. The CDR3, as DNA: TGTGCCAGCAGCGTAGTTACCGGGACAGGCACTGAAGCTTTCTTT. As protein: CASSVVTGTGTEAFF.

The DNA for the CDR3 is TGTGCCAGCAGCTTGGGGGACAGGGAGAGCGAGCAGTACTTC. It yields the protein CASSLGDRESEQYF. This rearrangement joins TRBV7-9 to TRBJ2-7, with 9 bases aligning to TRBD1. This CDR3 comprises 14 residues. V lost 3 bases and J lost 6; bases outside the gene matches: 6. Germline CDR1 is SEHNR and CDR2 is FQNEAQ (reference sequence).

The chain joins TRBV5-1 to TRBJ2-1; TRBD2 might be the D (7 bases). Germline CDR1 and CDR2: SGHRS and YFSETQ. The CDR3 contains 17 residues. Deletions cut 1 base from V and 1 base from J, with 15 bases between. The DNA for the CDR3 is TGCGCCAGCAGCTTGATCTCCGGGGGGCAGTCCTACAATGAGCAGTTCTTC. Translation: CASSLISGGQSYNEQFF.

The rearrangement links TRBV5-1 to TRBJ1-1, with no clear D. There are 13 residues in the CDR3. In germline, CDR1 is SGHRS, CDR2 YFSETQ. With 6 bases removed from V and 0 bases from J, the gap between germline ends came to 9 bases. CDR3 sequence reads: CASKVGMNTEAFF. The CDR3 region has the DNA TGCGCCAGCAAAGTGGGCATGAACACTGAAGCTTTCTTT. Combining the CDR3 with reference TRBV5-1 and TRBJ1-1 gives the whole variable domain KAGVTQTPRYLIKTRGQQVTLSCSPISGHRSVSWYQQTPGQGLQFLFEYFSETQRNKGNFPGRFSGRQFSNSRSEMNVSTLELGDSALYLCASKVGMNTEAFFGQGTRLTVV.

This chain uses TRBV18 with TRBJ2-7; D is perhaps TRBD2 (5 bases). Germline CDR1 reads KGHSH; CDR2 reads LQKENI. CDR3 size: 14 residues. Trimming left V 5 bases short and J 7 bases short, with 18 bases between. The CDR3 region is CASSNRAVGKEQYF. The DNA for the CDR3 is TGTGCCAGCTCAAACCGAGCGGTGGGGAAGGAGCAGTACTTC.

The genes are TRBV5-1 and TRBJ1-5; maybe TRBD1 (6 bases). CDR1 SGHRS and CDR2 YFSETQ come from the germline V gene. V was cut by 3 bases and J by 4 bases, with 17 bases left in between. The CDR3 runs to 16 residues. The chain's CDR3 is CASSCHRDACNQPQHF. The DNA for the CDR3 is TGCGCCAGCAGCTGTCACAGGGATGCGTGTAATCAGCCCCAGCATTTT.

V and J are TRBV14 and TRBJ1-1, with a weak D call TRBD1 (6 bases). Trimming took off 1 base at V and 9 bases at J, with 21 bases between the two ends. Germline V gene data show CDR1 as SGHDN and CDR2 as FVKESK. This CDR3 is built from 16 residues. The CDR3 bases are TGTGCCAGCAGCCAAGGTACTCTCCGGGGGGCCCCGAAAGCTTTCTTT. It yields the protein CASSQGTLRGAPKAFF.

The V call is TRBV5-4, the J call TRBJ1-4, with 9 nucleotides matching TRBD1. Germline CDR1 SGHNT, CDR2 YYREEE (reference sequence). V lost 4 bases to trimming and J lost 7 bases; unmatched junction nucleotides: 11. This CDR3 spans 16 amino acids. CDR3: CASSLRQGGIGEKLFF. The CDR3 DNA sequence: TGTGCCAGCAGCCTTAGACAGGGGGGGATTGGTGAAAAACTGTTTTTT.

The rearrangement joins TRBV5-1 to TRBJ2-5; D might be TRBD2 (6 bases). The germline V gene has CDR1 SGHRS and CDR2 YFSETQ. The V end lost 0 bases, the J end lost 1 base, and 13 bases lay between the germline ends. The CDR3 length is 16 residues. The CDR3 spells CASSLDGGAIQETQYF. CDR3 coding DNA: TGCGCCAGCAGCTTGGATGGCGGGGCTATCCAAGAGACCCAGTACTTC.

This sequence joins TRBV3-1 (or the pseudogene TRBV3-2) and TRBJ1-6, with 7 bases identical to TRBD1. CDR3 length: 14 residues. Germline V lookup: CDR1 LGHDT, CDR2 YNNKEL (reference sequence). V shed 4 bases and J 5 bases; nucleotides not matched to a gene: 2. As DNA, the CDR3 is TGTGCCAGCAGCCCGGGACAGAATAATTCACCCCTCCACTTT. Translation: CASSPGQNNSPLHF.

CDR3 DNA: TGTGCCAGCTCACCGGGTCAGGGGGCGCATCAGCCCCAGCATTTT. Amino acid sequence: CASSPGQGAHQPQHF. V gene TRBV18 combines with J gene TRBJ1-5; 8 bases map to TRBD1. The CDR3 totals 15 residues. The germline V gene has CDR1 KGHSH and CDR2 LQKENI. V lost 3 bases and J lost 5; bases outside the gene matches: 6. The entire variable domain, with the rest obtained from reference TRBV18 and TRBJ1-5, is as follows: NAGVMQNPRHLVRRRGQEARLRCSPMKGHSHVYWYRQLPEEGLKFMVYLQKENIIDESGMPKERFSAEFPKEGPSILRIQQVVRGDSAAYFCASSPGQGAHQPQHFGDGTRLSIL.

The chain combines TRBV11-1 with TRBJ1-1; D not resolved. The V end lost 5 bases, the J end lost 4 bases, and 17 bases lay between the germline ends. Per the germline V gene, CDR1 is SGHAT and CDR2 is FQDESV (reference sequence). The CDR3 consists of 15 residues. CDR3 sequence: CASSPRRSLGTEAFF. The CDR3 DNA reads TGTGCCAGCAGCCCGCGGAGGTCTCTGGGCACTGAAGCTTTCTTT.

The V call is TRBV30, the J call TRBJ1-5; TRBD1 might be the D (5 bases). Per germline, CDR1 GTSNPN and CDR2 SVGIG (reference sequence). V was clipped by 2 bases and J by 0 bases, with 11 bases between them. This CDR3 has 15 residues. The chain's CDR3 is CAWSQQAYSNQPQHF. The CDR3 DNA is TGTGCCTGGAGTCAACAGGCTTATAGCAATCAGCCCCAGCATTTT.

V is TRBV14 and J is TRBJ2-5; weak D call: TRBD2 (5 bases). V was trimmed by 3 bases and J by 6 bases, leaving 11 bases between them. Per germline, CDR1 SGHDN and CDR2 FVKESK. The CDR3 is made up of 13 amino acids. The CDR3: CASSHGVSKTQYF. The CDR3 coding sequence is TGTGCCAGCAGCCACGGGGTTTCTAAGACCCAGTACTTC.

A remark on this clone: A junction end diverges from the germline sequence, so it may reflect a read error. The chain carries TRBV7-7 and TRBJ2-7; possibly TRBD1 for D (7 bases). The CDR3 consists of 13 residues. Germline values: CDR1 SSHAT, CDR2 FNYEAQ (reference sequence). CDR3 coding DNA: TGTGCTAGCAGCTCAGGGGGGAGGCGCGAGCAGTACTTC. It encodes CASSSGGRREQYF.

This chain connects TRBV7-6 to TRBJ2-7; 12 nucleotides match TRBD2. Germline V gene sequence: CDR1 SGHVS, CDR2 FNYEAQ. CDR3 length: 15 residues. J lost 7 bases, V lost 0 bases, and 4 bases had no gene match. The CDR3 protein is CASSLATSGGQEQYF. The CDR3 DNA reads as TGTGCCAGCAGCTTAGCCACTAGCGGGGGGCAAGAGCAGTACTTC.